This record concerns one T cell receptor (beta chain) sequence. What it recognizes is unknown. The total RNA that was extracted per sample amounted to at least 5 micrograms. The germline V gene has CDR1 DFQATT and CDR2 SNEGSKA (reference sequence). The CDR3 is made up of 14 amino acids. Unmatched junction bases numbered 8, after V lost 2 bases and J lost 4 bases. This record comes from a study of blood T cells in healthy people across ages. Notes on the study in general: A roughly linear fall in TCR beta diversity per million T cells was seen with increasing age.

Through a sample-barcoded 5' primer and a J-beta primer mix, a second PCR was run for 7 to 11 cycles. TCRdb fed the 5' RACE reads into MiXCR, producing one record per CDR3 protein. Here the sample spans roughly 2 million distinct CDR3 sequences, roughly 50% being singletons. The sequenced sample was blood. This receptor was obtained from a woman in her 40s in good health. V usage is TRBV20-1 and J usage is TRBJ2-7; 7 nucleotides match TRBD1. The CDR3: CSARFRDSFYEQYF. CDR3 nucleotides: TGCAGTGCTAGATTCCGGGACAGTTTTTACGAGCAGTACTTC.